This T cell receptor (beta chain) was captured in a study of blood T cell repertoires in COVID-19. Clones were sequenced by immunoSEQ multiplex PCR, and TCRdb holds only the in-frame ones, with some missing. The sample has about 200,000 clones; approximately 91% are singletons. The V gene's germline CDR1 is ENHRY and CDR2 SYGVKD. V shed 4 bases, J shed 3 bases, and the junction held 0 bases outside the gene matches. This CDR3 region has 12 residues. V is TRBV10-3 and J is TRBJ2-7; 7 bases match TRBD1. This TCR derives from a woman aged 35 to 49 who had recovered from COVID-19. Sequencing input: peripheral blood. CDR3: CAISGDSYEQYF. CDR3 DNA: TGTGCCATCAGTGGGGACAGCTACGAGCAGTACTTC.